The 32 T cell receptor beta chains given below trace back to one sample, sequenced in a study of blood T cell repertoires in COVID-19. The data were produced by immunoSEQ multiplex PCR, yet TCRdb's version contains in-frame clones alone and is incomplete. Of 300,000 to 350,000 clones in the sample, around nine tenths were seen once. Sequenced input: peripheral blood. These receptors were taken from a woman aged 18-29 years who had recovered from COVID-19.

This chain connects TRBV24-1 to TRBJ2-1; 10 bases map to TRBD2. The CDR3 has 13 amino acids. Looked up from germline, CDR1 is KGHDR and CDR2 is SFDVKD. Trimming at V came to 0 bases and at J to 15 bases, leaving 4 bases not matched to a gene. The CDR3 region is CATSDLASGSRFF. CDR3 nucleotides: TGTGCCACCAGTGATTTGGCTAGCGGGAGCCGGTTCTTC.

The chain joins TRBV5-1 to TRBJ2-1; tentatively, D is TRBD1 (5 bases). The CDR3 has 15 amino acids. CDR1 and CDR2 (germline): SGHRS, YFSETQ. V was cut by 4 bases and J by 8 bases, with 19 bases left in between. The chain's CDR3 is CASSVGPPPRDEQFF. CDR3 coding DNA: TGCGCCAGCAGCGTAGGCCCTCCACCCAGGGATGAGCAGTTCTTC.

The V and J genes are TRBV4-2 and TRBJ2-3; 10 bases map to TRBD2. From germline, CDR1 is LGHNA and CDR2 YNFKEQ. The V segment lost 0 bases and the J segment 1 base; nucleotides outside the gene matches: 7. This CDR3 has 18 residues. The CDR3 loop is CASSQESLGLAGTDTQYF. CDR3 in DNA: TGTGCCAGCAGCCAAGAGAGTCTTGGACTAGCGGGCACAGATACGCAGTATTTT.

The V gene is TRBV4-1, the J gene TRBJ1-6; D is ambiguous. Between the trimmed V and J ends, which lost 4 bases and 8 bases, there was a span of 21 bases. Per the germline V gene, CDR1 is MGHRA and CDR2 is YSYEKL. The length of the CDR3 is 17 residues. In nucleotides, the CDR3 is TGCGCCAGCAGCCGAGATCTACGCTCCTACCTCGATTCACCCCTCCACTTT. Translated: CASSRDLRSYLDSPLHF.

The chain couples TRBV19 to TRBJ1-4, with 7 bases matching TRBD1. The CDR3 spans 13 residues. Germline CDR1 LNHDA, CDR2 SQIVND (reference sequence). V trimming: 10 bases; J trimming: 7 bases; junction bases outside the gene matches: 9. In DNA form, the CDR3 reads TGTGCCACCCTAGACAGGGTGAGTGAAAAACTGTTTTTT. Its translation is CATLDRVSEKLFF.

The V and J genes are TRBV6-5 and TRBJ1-1; 8 bases match TRBD1. CDR1 is MNHEY and CDR2 is SVGAGI in the germline V gene. This CDR3 has 15 amino acids. V gave up 6 bases and J gave up 1 base; unmatched junction bases: 7. CDR3 bases: TGTGCCAGCAGACGTACCGGGACAGGGAACACTGAAGCTTTCTTT. Translation gives CASRRTGTGNTEAFF.

This chain uses TRBV5-4 with TRBJ2-1; 8 bases align to TRBD2. The CDR3 runs 16 residues. Germline V gene sequence: CDR1 SGHNT, CDR2 YYREEE (reference sequence). Losses at the gene ends were 6 bases for V and 0 bases for J; bases not matched to a gene: 8. The CDR3 DNA reads TGTGCCAGCACCACCCAGCGGGGGAGCTCCTACAATGAGCAGTTCTTC. Protein product: CASTTQRGSSYNEQFF. The full variable domain, with the rest looked up from reference TRBV5-4 and TRBJ2-1, is ETGVTQSPTHLIKTRGQQVTLRCSSQSGHNTVSWYQQALGQGPQFIFQYYREEENGRGNFPPRFSGLQFPNYSSELNVNALELDDSALYLCASTTQRGSSYNEQFFGPGTRLTVL.

The chain employs TRBV7-2 and TRBJ2-7; tentative D call: TRBD2 (6 bases). Germline CDR1 is SGHTA and CDR2 is FQGNSA. Trimming pared 7 bases from V and 5 bases from J, leaving 15 bases between. The CDR3 consists of 13 residues. The CDR3 region is CASKGTGVHEQYV. CDR3 nucleotides: TGTGCCAGCAAGGGAACGGGAGTCCACGAGCAGTACGTC.

V is TRBV11-2 and J is TRBJ2-5, with TRBD2 identical over 11 bases. The CDR3 has 15 amino acids. The V and J ends lost 1 base and 5 bases, in that order; junction bases with no gene match: 3. Germline loops: CDR1 SGHAT, CDR2 FQNNGV. The CDR3, as DNA: TGTGCCAGCAGCTTAGTGGCTAGCGGGGGGGAGACCCAGTACTTC. This codes for CASSLVASGGETQYF.

CDR3 nucleotide sequence: TGTGCCAGCAGCTTCAGGGTAGATCGCTCCTATGAGCAGTTCTTC. As protein: CASSFRVDRSYEQFF. The chain carries TRBV11-3 and TRBJ2-1, with D possibly being TRBD1 (5 bases). The CDR3 is 15 residues long. The germline V gene has CDR1 SGHNT and CDR2 YENEEA. V was trimmed by 3 bases and J by 8 bases, leaving 17 bases between them.

The chain combines TRBV6-2 or TRBV6-3 with TRBJ1-1; 8 nucleotides align to TRBD1. The CDR3 length is 14 residues. The junction had 1 base not matched to a gene; V was cut back by 4 bases and J by 0 bases. Germline values: CDR1 MNHEY, CDR2 SVGEGT. CDR3 region: CASSWDRMNTEAFF. The CDR3 DNA reads TGTGCCAGCAGTTGGGACAGGATGAACACTGAAGCTTTCTTT.

V usage is TRBV6-5 and J usage is TRBJ2-1; 12 bases line up with TRBD2. Germline-derived CDR1 and CDR2 are MNHEY and SVGAGI. V dropped 0 bases and J dropped 12; count of bases not matched to a gene: 9. The CDR3 runs to 16 residues. The CDR3 sequence is CASSYSLGLAGLGQFF. CDR3 in DNA: TGTGCCAGCAGTTACTCCCTTGGACTAGCGGGATTAGGGCAGTTCTTC.

This clone was detected once. The V call is TRBV4-3, the J call TRBJ2-3, with TRBD2 identical over 10 bases. The junction had 4 bases not matched to a gene; V was cut back by 1 base and J by 3 bases. The CDR3 sequence is 16 residues long. The germline V gene encodes CDR1 LGHNA and CDR2 YSLEER. The CDR3 spells CASSQGASGSTDTQYF. The CDR3 nucleotides are TGCGCCAGCAGCCAAGGGGCTAGCGGGAGTACAGATACGCAGTATTTT.

The J gene is TRBJ2-5, the V gene TRBV15, with a tentative D call TRBD2 (6 bases). CDR1 is LNHNV, CDR2 YYDKDF, per germline (reference sequence). The CDR3 runs to 14 residues. V lost 4 bases and J lost 4, with 13 bases in between. The CDR3 DNA is TGTGCCACCAGCACGCGGGATTTTCGAGAGACCCAGTACTTC. It is translated as CATSTRDFRETQYF. The variable domain in full, completed from reference TRBV15 and TRBJ2-5, reads DAMVIQNPRYQVTQFGKPVTLSCSQTLNHNVMYWYQQKSSQAPKLLFHYYDKDFNNEADTPDNFQSRRPNTSFCFLDIRSPGLGDTAMYLCATSTRDFRETQYFGPGTRLLVL.

CDR3 region: CASRTGGIYYGYTF. The CDR3, as DNA: TGTGCCAGCAGGACAGGGGGGATCTACTATGGCTACACCTTC. The chain links TRBV6-5 to TRBJ1-2, with TRBD1 matching 9 bases. Per germline, CDR1 MNHEY and CDR2 SVGAGI. The CDR3 is 14 residues long. V shed 6 bases and J 3 bases; nucleotides not matched to a gene: 5.

The chain recombines TRBV29-1 with TRBJ2-7; 8 positions agree with TRBD1. Trimming cost V 4 bases and J 7 bases; bases outside gene matches: 6. CDR1 is SQVTM, CDR2 ANQGSEA, per germline. The CDR3 contains 12 residues. The CDR3 bases are TGCAGCGTTGTGCAGGGGGCAGGGGAGCAGTACGTC. Translated: CSVVQGAGEQYV.

The rearrangement links TRBV30 to TRBJ1-2; the D is unclear. The CDR3 contains 13 residues. Germline CDR1 GTSNPN, CDR2 SVGIG (reference sequence). V was pared by 2 bases and J by 2 bases, with 9 bases between. In DNA, the CDR3 is TGTGCCTGGAGTATAGGCGGGAACTATGGCTACACCTTC. It specifies CAWSIGGNYGYTF.

The V and J genes are TRBV10-1 and TRBJ2-5; 10 bases fit TRBD2. Germline lookup yields CDR1 WNHNN and CDR2 SYGVQD (reference sequence). The trim removed 8 bases at V and 0 bases at J, leaving 9 bases unmatched. The CDR3 is 16 residues long. CDR3: CASGPLAGTYQETQYF. CDR3 sequence (DNA): TGCGCCAGCGGCCCACTAGCGGGGACGTACCAAGAGACCCAGTACTTC.

The chain couples TRBV3-1 (or the pseudogene TRBV3-2) to TRBJ2-1; TRBD2 matches at 9 bases. This CDR3 comprises 13 residues. Germline assignment: CDR1 LGHDT and CDR2 YNNKEL (reference sequence). Trimming took 3 bases from V and 10 from J; bases not matched to a gene: 4. The CDR3 bases are TGTGCCAGCAGCCAGAGGCTAGCGGGAGAGCAGTTCTTC. It codes for CASSQRLAGEQFF.

V is TRBV5-4 and J is TRBJ2-7; the match to TRBD2 covers 8 bases. The CDR3 sequence is 14 residues long. The germline V gene encodes CDR1 SGHNT and CDR2 YYREEE (reference sequence). Unmatched junction bases numbered 4, after V lost 4 bases and J lost 1 base. The DNA for the CDR3 is TGTGCCAGCAGCCCGGGACTAGTTTCCTACGAGCAGTACGTC. Protein product: CASSPGLVSYEQYV.

The rearrangement joins TRBV29-1 to TRBJ2-1, with TRBD1 matching over 7 bases. Germline V gene sequence: CDR1 SQVTM, CDR2 ANQGSEA. With V trimmed by 4 bases and J by 2 bases, 8 bases remained unmatched. The CDR3 extends over 15 amino acids. Written as DNA, the CDR3 is TGCAGCGTTGTAGGGGCACAGGGGACCTACAATGAGCAGTTCTTC. This encodes CSVVGAQGTYNEQFF.

The CDR3 DNA is TGTGCCAGCAGCCAAGGGGGCGCGGGGCATCAGCCCCAGCATTTT. Its protein product is CASSQGGAGHQPQHF. V and J are TRBV3-1 (or the pseudogene TRBV3-2) and TRBJ1-5; perhaps TRBD1 as D (5 bases). Germline CDR1 reads LGHDT; CDR2 reads YNNKEL (reference sequence). The CDR3 has 15 residues. Trimming took off 1 base at V and 5 bases at J, with 12 bases between the two ends.

This chain uses TRBV27 with TRBJ1-5; possibly TRBD1 for D (5 bases). Between the trimmed V and J ends, which lost 2 bases and 3 bases, there was a span of 11 bases. The V gene's germline CDR1 is MNHEY and CDR2 SMNVEV (reference sequence). CDR3 length: 15 residues. The CDR3 reads CASSLIGESNQPQHF. In DNA, the CDR3 is TGTGCCAGCAGTTTAATAGGGGAATCCAATCAGCCCCAGCATTTT.

V and J are TRBV2 and TRBJ2-5; D gene uncertain. This CDR3 spans 15 amino acids. Germline V gene sequence: CDR1 SNHLY, CDR2 FYNNEI. The ends were cut back, 4 bases at V and 3 bases at J, with 15 bases in the middle. CDR3 nucleotide sequence: TGTGCCAGCAGTGTATTTGGGCCCCAGAAAGAGACCCAGTACTTC. Translation: CASSVFGPQKETQYF. The full variable domain, its missing parts supplied by reference TRBV2 and TRBJ2-5, is EPEVTQTPSHQVTQMGQEVILRCVPISNHLYFYWYRQILGQKVEFLVSFYNNEISEKSEIFDDQFSVERPDGSNFTLKIRSTKLEDSAMYFCASSVFGPQKETQYFGPGTRLLVL.

The chain joins TRBV27 to TRBJ2-1; 9 bases line up with TRBD1. In germline, CDR1 is MNHEY, CDR2 SMNVEV (reference sequence). The CDR3 has 16 residues. V was clipped by 6 bases and J by 4 bases; unmatched bases: 10. The CDR3 region is CASRHKQGARYNEQFF. For the CDR3, the DNA is TGTGCCAGCAGGCACAAACAGGGGGCGCGGTACAATGAGCAGTTCTTC.

The chain carries TRBV11-2 and TRBJ1-5; unclear D gene. V was cut by 1 base and J by 6 bases, with 7 bases left in between. Germline CDR1 and CDR2: SGHAT and FQNNGV. This CDR3 comprises 13 residues. CDR3 in amino acids: CASSLGSGQPQHF. CDR3 in DNA: TGTGCCAGCAGCTTAGGGTCGGGTCAGCCCCAGCATTTT.

V usage is TRBV4-1 and J usage is TRBJ2-1, with 10 positions matching TRBD1. This CDR3 region has 17 residues. Germline V gene lookup returns CDR1 MGHRA and CDR2 YSYEKL. The V and J ends lost 3 bases and 5 bases, in that order; junction bases with no gene match: 10. The CDR3 DNA reads TGCGCCAGCAGCCACCCCCGGGACAGGGGACGGGACAATGAGCAGTTCTTC. Translation gives CASSHPRDRGRDNEQFF.

V is TRBV5-4 and J is TRBJ2-5; perhaps TRBD2 as D (5 bases). V lost 4 bases, J lost 7 bases, and 23 bases lay in between. The CDR3 consists of 16 residues. Germline V gene sequence: CDR1 SGHNT, CDR2 YYREEE (reference sequence). CDR3 DNA: TGTGCCAGCAGCCCGGCAGCTGGCGGTGGACGGGGGACCCAGTACTTC. Translating it yields CASSPAAGGGRGTQYF.

This clone was seen only once. This chain joins TRBV4-3 and TRBJ2-3, with D possibly matching TRBD2 (6 bases). Trimming stripped 5 bases from V and 4 bases from J, with 16 bases between. This CDR3 has 15 amino acids. The germline CDR1 and CDR2 sequences are LGHNA and YSLEER. Here the CDR3 reads CASSSRGSPADTQYF. The CDR3 DNA is TGCGCCAGCAGCTCCCGGGGGAGCCCTGCAGATACGCAGTATTTT.

This sequence joins TRBV28 and TRBJ1-1; weak D call: TRBD1 (5 bases). There are 15 residues in the CDR3. The germline V gene has CDR1 MDHEN and CDR2 SYDVKM. Between the trimmed V and J ends, which lost 6 bases and 5 bases, there was a span of 19 bases. CDR3 sequence reads: CASSPTGGFGTEAFF. Written as DNA, the CDR3 is TGTGCCAGCAGCCCTACTGGGGGGTTCGGGACTGAAGCTTTCTTT.

The sample holds a few counts of this clone. The chain has TRBV27 and TRBJ2-7; 7 nucleotides align to TRBD1. The CDR3 is 16 amino acids. CDR1 and CDR2 (germline): MNHEY, SMNVEV (reference sequence). V was pared by 5 bases and J by 0 bases, with 10 bases of the junction left unmatched. CDR3 region: CASSLIGGAGSYEQYV. In DNA, the CDR3 is TGTGCCAGCAGTCTAATAGGGGGCGCGGGCTCCTACGAGCAGTACGTC.

This clone has a single count. The rearrangement joins TRBV28 to TRBJ2-2; D perhaps matches TRBD1 (5 bases). Germline-derived CDR1 and CDR2 are MDHEN and SYDVKM. The CDR3 extends over 16 amino acids. V shed 1 base and J shed 4 bases, with 13 bases lying between them. The CDR3 DNA sequence: TGTGCCAGCAGTTTATTCGGCAGGGCTCCCACCGGGGAGCTGTTTTTT. This codes for CASSLFGRAPTGELFF.